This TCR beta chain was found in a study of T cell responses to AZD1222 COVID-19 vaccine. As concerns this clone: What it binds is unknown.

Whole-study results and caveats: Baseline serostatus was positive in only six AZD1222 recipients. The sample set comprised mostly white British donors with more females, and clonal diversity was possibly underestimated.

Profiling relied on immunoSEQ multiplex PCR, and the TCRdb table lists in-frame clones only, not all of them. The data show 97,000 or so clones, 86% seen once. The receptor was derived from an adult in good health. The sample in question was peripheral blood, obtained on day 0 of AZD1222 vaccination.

The CDR3 bases are TGTGCCTGGAGTGTTGGGGCTGGGACTGAAGCTTTCTTT. It specifies CAWSVGAGTEAFF. V is TRBV30 and J is TRBJ1-1, with D possibly matching TRBD1 (5 bases). V was cut by 0 bases and J by 5 bases, with 10 bases left in between. The CDR3 extends over 13 amino acids. Per the germline V gene, CDR1 is GTSNPN and CDR2 is SVGIG (reference sequence).